This TCR beta chain was obtained from a study of post-analysis software for immune sequencing data. This clonotype was found a few times. Its matching antigen is unknown. Study-level points and caveats: Among roughly 5 TRBV segments more frequent in patients than controls were TRBV5-6, TRBV5-1 and TRBV20-1. Significantly lower normalized Chao1 diversity was found in patients with multiple sclerosis relative to controls.

Unique molecular identifiers tagged the TCR beta cDNA libraries. T cells numbering 1 to 10 million yielded a few hundred thousand cDNA molecules. Each CDR3 protein is one row after TCRdb ran MiXCR on the PCR reads. The repertoire holds fewer than 700,000 distinct CDR3 sequences, with roughly two fifths as singletons. Per the germline V gene, CDR1 is LGHNA and CDR2 is YNFKEQ. The CDR3 is 16 residues long. The J segment lost 1 base and the V segment lost 3 bases, leaving 6 bases of the junction unmatched. This sequence was found in a girl aged 10-17 years with multiple sclerosis. Sequencing was done on a sample of blood. V usage is TRBV4-2 and J usage is TRBJ1-1; TRBD1 matches 9 bases. In DNA, the CDR3 is TGTGCCAGCAGCCAGCCGGGACAGGGAAGGAACACTGAAGCTTTCTTT. Translation gives CASSQPGQGRNTEAFF.